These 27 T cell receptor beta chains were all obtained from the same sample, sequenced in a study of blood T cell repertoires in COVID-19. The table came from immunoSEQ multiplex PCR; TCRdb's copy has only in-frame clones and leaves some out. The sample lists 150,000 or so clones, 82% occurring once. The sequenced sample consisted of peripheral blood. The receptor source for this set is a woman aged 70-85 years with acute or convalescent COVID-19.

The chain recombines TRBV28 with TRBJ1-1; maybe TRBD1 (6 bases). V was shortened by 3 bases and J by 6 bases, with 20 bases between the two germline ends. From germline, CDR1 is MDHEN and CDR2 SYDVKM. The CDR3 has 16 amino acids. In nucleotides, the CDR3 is TGTGCCAGCAGTTTGGTTATTGGGGGAGGGGGATCTGAAGCTTTCTTT. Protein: CASSLVIGGGGSEAFF.

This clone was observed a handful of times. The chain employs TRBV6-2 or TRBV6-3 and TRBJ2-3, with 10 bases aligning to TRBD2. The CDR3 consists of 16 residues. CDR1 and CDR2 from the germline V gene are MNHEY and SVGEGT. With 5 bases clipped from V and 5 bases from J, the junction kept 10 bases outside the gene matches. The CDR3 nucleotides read TGTGCCAGCAGTAACTTAGCGGGGGGATCGGTAGATACGCAGTATTTT. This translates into CASSNLAGGSVDTQYF.

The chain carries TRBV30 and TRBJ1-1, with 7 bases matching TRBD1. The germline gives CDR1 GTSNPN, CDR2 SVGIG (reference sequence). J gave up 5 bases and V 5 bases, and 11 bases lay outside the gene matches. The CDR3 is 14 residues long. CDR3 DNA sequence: TGTGCCTGGGGAGGGGGCCCCGTTTTAACTGAAGCTTTCTTT. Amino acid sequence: CAWGGGPVLTEAFF.

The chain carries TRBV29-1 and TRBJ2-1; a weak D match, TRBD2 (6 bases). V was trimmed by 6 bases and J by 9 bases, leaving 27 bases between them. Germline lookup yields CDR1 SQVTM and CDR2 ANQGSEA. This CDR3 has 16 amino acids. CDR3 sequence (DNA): TGCAGCGTCACCCCTACATCCGGAAGCCGGAGGGGTGAGCAGTTCTTC. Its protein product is CSVTPTSGSRRGEQFF.

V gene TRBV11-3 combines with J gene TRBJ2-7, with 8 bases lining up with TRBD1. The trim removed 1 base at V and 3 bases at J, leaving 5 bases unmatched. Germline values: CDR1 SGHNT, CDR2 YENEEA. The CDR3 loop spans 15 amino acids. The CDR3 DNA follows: TGTGCCAGCAGCTTAGGGCAGGGGGCGTTCTACGAGCAGTACTTC. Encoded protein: CASSLGQGAFYEQYF.

The CDR3 sequence is CSAQAWALHF. CDR3 coding DNA: TGCAGTGCTCAGGCTTGGGCCCTCCACTTT. The chain combines TRBV20-1 with TRBJ1-6, with D hard to call. Germline loops: CDR1 DFQATT, CDR2 SNEGSKA (reference sequence). The CDR3 is 10 residues long. The V gene lost 5 bases and the J gene lost 14 bases, with 10 bases spanning the gap.

The CDR3 nucleotides read TGTGCCAGCAGTCGTCAGGGGCTGGCCTACGAGCAGTACTTC. Encoded protein: CASSRQGLAYEQYF. J is TRBJ2-7 and V is TRBV2, with D possibly being TRBD1 (6 bases). Looked up from germline, CDR1 is SNHLY and CDR2 is FYNNEI. The V gene lost 5 bases and the J gene lost 2 bases, with 13 bases spanning the gap. This CDR3 is 14 amino acids long.

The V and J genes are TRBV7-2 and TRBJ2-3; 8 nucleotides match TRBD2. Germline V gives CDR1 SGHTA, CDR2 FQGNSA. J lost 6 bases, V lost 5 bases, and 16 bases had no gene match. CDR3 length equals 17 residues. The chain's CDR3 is CASSLRWVAGLRDTQYF. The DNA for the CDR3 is TGTGCCAGCAGCCTACGTTGGGTAGCGGGACTTCGGGATACGCAGTATTTT.

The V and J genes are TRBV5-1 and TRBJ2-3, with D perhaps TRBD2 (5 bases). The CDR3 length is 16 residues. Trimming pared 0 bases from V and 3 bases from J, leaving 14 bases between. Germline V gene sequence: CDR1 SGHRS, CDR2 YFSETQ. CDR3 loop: CASSLEAREMTDTQYF. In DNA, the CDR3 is TGCGCCAGCAGCTTGGAGGCGAGGGAGATGACAGATACGCAGTATTTT. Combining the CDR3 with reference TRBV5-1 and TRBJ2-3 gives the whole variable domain KAGVTQTPRYLIKTRGQQVTLSCSPISGHRSVSWYQQTPGQGLQFLFEYFSETQRNKGNFPGRFSGRQFSNSRSEMNVSTLELGDSALYLCASSLEAREMTDTQYFGPGTRLTVL.

The CDR3 loop reads CASSIFAGGHADTDTQYF. The CDR3 coding sequence is TGTGCCAGTAGTATCTTCGCAGGGGGACACGCAGACACAGATACGCAGTATTTT. The V and J genes are TRBV19 and TRBJ2-3; 7 nucleotides match TRBD1. There are 18 residues in the CDR3. The germline V gene has CDR1 LNHDA and CDR2 SQIVND (reference sequence). V trimming: 3 bases; J trimming: 2 bases; junction bases outside the gene matches: 14.

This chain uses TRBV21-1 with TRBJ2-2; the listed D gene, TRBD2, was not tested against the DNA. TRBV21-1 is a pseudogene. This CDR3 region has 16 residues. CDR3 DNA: TGTGCCAGCAGCAAATGGGGGGGATGGGACACCGGGGAGCTGTTTTTT. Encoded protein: CASSKWGGWDTGELFF.

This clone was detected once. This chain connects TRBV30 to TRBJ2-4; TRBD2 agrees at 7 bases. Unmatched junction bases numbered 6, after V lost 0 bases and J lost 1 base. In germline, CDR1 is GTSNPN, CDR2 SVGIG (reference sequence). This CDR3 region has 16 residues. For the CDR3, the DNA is TGTGCCTGGAGTGTACGGATCGGGGGGGCCAAAAACATTCAGTACTTC. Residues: CAWSVRIGGAKNIQYF.

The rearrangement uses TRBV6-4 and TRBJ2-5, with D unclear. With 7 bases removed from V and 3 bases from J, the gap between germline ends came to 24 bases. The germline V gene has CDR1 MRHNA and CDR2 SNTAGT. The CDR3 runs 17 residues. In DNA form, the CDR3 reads TGTGCCAGCAAATACATAGTCGCCGAACGCGAGGAAGAGACCCAGTACTTC. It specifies CASKYIVAEREEETQYF.

CDR3 nucleotides: TGCGCCAGCAGCATCACAGGAACAACTAATGAAAAACTGTTTTTT. This encodes CASSITGTTNEKLFF. The chain uses TRBV5-1 and TRBJ1-4, with D possibly matching TRBD1 (5 bases). Germline V gene data show CDR1 as SGHRS and CDR2 as YFSETQ. The CDR3 sequence is 15 residues long. Trimming pared 4 bases from V and 0 bases from J, leaving 10 bases between.

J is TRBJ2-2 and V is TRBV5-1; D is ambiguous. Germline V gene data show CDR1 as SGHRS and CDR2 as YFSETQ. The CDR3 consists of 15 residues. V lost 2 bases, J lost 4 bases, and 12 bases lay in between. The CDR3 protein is CASSFDTSLTGELFF. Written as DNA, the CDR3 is TGCGCCAGCAGCTTTGACACCTCCCTCACCGGGGAGCTGTTTTTT.

The CDR3 region has the DNA TGTGCCAGCAGCCCCATAGGAGGGGCGGGTTCACCCCTCCACTTT. Amino acid sequence: CASSPIGGAGSPLHF. V usage is TRBV7-9 and J usage is TRBJ1-6; D is possibly TRBD1 (5 bases). Trimming took 5 bases from V and 9 from J, leaving 17 bases between them. There are 15 residues in the CDR3. Germline lookup yields CDR1 SEHNR and CDR2 FQNEAQ (reference sequence). The full variable domain, completed using reference TRBV7-9 and TRBJ1-6, is DTGVSQNPRHKITKRGQNVTFRCDPISEHNRLYWYRQTLGQGPEFLTYFQNEAQLEKSRLLSDRFSAERPKGSFSTLEIQRTEQGDSAMYLCASSPIGGAGSPLHFGNGTRLTVT.

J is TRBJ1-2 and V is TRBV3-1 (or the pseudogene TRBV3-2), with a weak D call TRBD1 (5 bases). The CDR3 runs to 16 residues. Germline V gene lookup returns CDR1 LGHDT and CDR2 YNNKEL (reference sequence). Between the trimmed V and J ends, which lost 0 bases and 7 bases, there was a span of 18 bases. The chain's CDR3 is CASSQDWAGSLAGYTF. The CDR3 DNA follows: TGTGCCAGCAGCCAAGATTGGGCAGGGTCCTTGGCTGGCTACACCTTC.

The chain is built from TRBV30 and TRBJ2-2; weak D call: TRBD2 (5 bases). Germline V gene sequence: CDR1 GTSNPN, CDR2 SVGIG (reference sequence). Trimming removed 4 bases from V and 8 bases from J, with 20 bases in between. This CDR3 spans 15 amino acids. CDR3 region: CAWTPQSGFRGELFF. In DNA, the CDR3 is TGTGCCTGGACTCCTCAGTCGGGGTTTAGAGGGGAGCTGTTTTTT.

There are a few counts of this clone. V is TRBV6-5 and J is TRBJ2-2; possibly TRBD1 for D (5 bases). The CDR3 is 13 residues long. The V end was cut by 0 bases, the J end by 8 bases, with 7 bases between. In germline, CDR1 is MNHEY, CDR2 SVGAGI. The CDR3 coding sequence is TGTGCCAGCAGTTACTCGACAGCTGGGGAGCTGTTTTTT. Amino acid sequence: CASSYSTAGELFF.

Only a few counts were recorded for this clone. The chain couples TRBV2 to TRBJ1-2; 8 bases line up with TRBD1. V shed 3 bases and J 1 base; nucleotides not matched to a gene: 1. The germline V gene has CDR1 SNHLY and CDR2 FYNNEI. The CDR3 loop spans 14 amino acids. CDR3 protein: CASSDGQGNYGYTF. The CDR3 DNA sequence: TGTGCCAGCAGTGATGGACAGGGTAACTATGGCTACACCTTC.

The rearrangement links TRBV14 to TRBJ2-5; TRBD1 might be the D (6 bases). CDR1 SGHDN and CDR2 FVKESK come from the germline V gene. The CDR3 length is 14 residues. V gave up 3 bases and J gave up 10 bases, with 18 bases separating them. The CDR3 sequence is CASSQYREKGFQYF. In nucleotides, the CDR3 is TGTGCCAGCAGCCAGTACAGGGAAAAAGGATTCCAGTACTTC.

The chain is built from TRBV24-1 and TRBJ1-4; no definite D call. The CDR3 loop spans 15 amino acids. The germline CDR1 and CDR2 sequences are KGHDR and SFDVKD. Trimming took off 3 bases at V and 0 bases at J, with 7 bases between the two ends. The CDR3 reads CATSDRGATNEKLFF. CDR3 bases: TGTGCCACCAGTGATCGGGGAGCAACTAATGAAAAACTGTTTTTT.

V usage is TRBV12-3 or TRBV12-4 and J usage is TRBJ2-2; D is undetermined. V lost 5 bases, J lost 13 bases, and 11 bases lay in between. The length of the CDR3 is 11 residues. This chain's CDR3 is CASSMGPVLFF. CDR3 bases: TGTGCCAGCAGTATGGGCCCGGTGCTGTTTTTT.

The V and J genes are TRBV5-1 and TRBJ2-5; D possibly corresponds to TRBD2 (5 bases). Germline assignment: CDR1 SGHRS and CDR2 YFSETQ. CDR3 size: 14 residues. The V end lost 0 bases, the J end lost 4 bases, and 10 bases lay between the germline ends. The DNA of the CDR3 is TGCGCCAGCAGCTTGGCCCTGGCGGGAGAGACCCAGTACTTC. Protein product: CASSLALAGETQYF.

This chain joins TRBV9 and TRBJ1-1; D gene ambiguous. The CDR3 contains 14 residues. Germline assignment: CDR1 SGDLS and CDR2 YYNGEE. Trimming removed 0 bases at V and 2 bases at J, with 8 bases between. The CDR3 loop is CASSVVQVNTEAFF. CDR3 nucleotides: TGTGCCAGCAGCGTAGTTCAGGTAAACACTGAAGCTTTCTTT.

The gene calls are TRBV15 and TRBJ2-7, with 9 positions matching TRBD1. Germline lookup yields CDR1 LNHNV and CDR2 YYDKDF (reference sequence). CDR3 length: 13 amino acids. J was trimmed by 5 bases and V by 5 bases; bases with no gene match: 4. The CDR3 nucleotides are TGTGCCACCAGCTATCGACAGGGGGACGAGCAGTACTTC. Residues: CATSYRQGDEQYF. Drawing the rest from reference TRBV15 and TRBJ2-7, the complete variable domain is DAMVIQNPRYQVTQFGKPVTLSCSQTLNHNVMYWYQQKSSQAPKLLFHYYDKDFNNEADTPDNFQSRRPNTSFCFLDIRSPGLGDTAMYLCATSYRQGDEQYFGPGTRLTVT.

The CDR3 sequence: CASSLAVQETQYF. The CDR3, as DNA: TGTGCCAGCAGTTTAGCAGTCCAAGAGACCCAGTACTTC. The chain recombines TRBV28 with TRBJ2-5, with D unclear. This CDR3 is built from 13 residues. V lost 2 bases, J lost 1 base, and 5 bases lay in between. Per the germline V gene, CDR1 is MDHEN and CDR2 is SYDVKM.